Below are 23 T cell receptor beta chains sequenced from a single sample in a study of shared clonotypes between healthy human individuals. Assay: immunoSEQ multiplex PCR; the TCRdb copy retains only in-frame clones and omits some. The repertoire consists of hundreds of thousands of clones, with 70% to 75% occurring once and the leading ten covering 10%. The specimen sequenced was memory CD4+ T cells sorted from blood. Described subset: CD45RA-negative fraction. The receptors were sampled from a man aged 25 to 40 in good health.

The genes are TRBV30 and TRBJ1-2; a possible D gene is TRBD1 (5 bases). Germline V CDR1 and CDR2: GTSNPN, SVGIG (reference sequence). This CDR3 contains 14 residues. V lost 8 bases to trimming and J lost 14 bases, with 30 bases between them. CDR3 residues: CAGDRDPRSLFRTF. The CDR3 DNA reads as TGTGCCGGGGACCGGGACCCCAGATCTTTATTTAGGACCTTC.

This clone has a handful of counts. This sequence joins TRBV18 and TRBJ2-3, with TRBD2 matching over 11 bases. The germline V gene encodes CDR1 KGHSH and CDR2 LQKENI. J lost 2 bases, V lost 3 bases, and 4 bases had no gene match. The CDR3 is 16 residues long. The CDR3 DNA reads TGTGCCAGCTCACCGGGACTAGCGGAATACACAGATACGCAGTATTTT. It specifies CASSPGLAEYTDTQYF.

The chain links TRBV28 to TRBJ2-7; 7 bases map to TRBD1. The CDR3 extends over 14 amino acids. The germline V gene has CDR1 MDHEN and CDR2 SYDVKM. The junction had 9 bases not matched to a gene; V was cut back by 10 bases and J by 0 bases. In DNA, the CDR3 is TGTGCCACGATCTCGGGACAGAGCTCCTACGAGCAGTACTTC. It is translated as CATISGQSSYEQYF.

V and J are TRBV4-2 and TRBJ2-6; TRBD2 matches at 12 bases. The CDR3 length is 20 residues. Looked up from germline, CDR1 is LGHNA and CDR2 is YNFKEQ. V lost 0 bases and J lost 3; bases outside the gene matches: 9. The CDR3 DNA sequence: TGTGCCAGCAGCCAAGATTCCTTCCGACTAGCGGGAGTTGGGGCCAACGTCCTGACTTTC. Translation: CASSQDSFRLAGVGANVLTF.

Points on this clone: Additional DNA sequences in this sample encode the identical CDR3. The gene calls are TRBV11-2 and TRBJ2-7, with D tentatively TRBD1 (8 bases). V was trimmed by 5 bases and J by 6 bases, leaving 14 bases between them. Germline CDR1 and CDR2: SGHAT and FQNNGV. CDR3 length: 13 amino acids. The CDR3 bases are TGTGCCAGCAGCGTGGACAGGGAGGGCGAGCAGTACTTC. Protein product: CASSVDREGEQYF.

The J gene is TRBJ1-2, the V gene TRBV28; D perhaps matches TRBD1 (5 bases). V lost 2 bases and J lost 13, with 17 bases in between. Germline-derived CDR1 and CDR2 are MDHEN and SYDVKM. The CDR3 consists of 13 residues. The CDR3 sequence is CASSLLGALPPTF. CDR3 in DNA: TGTGCCAGCAGTTTACTAGGGGCACTCCCTCCCACCTTC.

The genes are TRBV19 and TRBJ1-1; 8 bases map to TRBD1. The ends lost 4 bases at V and 7 bases at J; junction bases unmatched: 11. Germline values: CDR1 LNHDA, CDR2 SQIVND (reference sequence). This CDR3 is built from 15 residues. The DNA of the CDR3 is TGTGCCAGTAGTAACGCTGGCAGGGGGCGTAGTGAAGCTTTCTTT. Its protein product is CASSNAGRGRSEAFF.

The rearrangement uses TRBV5-1 and TRBJ2-3; D gene uncertain. The CDR3 length is 15 residues. Trimming left V 4 bases short and J 1 base short, with 13 bases between. Germline V gives CDR1 SGHRS, CDR2 YFSETQ. CDR3 nucleotide sequence: TGCGCCAGCAGCCGTGGAAGAAGGGGCACAGATACGCAGTATTTT. It translates to CASSRGRRGTDTQYF.

The CDR3 DNA reads as TGCAGCGCCGGGGGGACTAGCGGGAGGGCCTATGAGCAGTTCTTC. This gives the protein CSAGGTSGRAYEQFF. The V call is TRBV29-1, the J call TRBJ2-1, with 16 nucleotides matching TRBD2. The germline V gene has CDR1 SQVTM and CDR2 ANQGSEA. The CDR3 is 15 residues long. The junction had 8 bases not matched to a gene; V was cut back by 7 bases and J by 8 bases.

The rearrangement uses TRBV6-5 and TRBJ2-3; D may be TRBD1 or TRBD2 (5 bases each). CDR3 length equals 12 residues. V was pared by 10 bases and J by 6 bases, with 14 bases between. Germline V gives CDR1 MNHEY, CDR2 SVGAGI. The chain's CDR3 is CATSGAVDTQYF. The CDR3 DNA reads as TGTGCCACCTCCGGGGCCGTGGATACGCAGTATTTT.

V usage is TRBV14 and J usage is TRBJ2-7, with D unclear. Germline V gives CDR1 SGHDN, CDR2 FVKESK. Between the trimmed V and J ends, which lost 0 bases and 4 bases, there was a span of 7 bases. There are 13 residues in the CDR3. For the CDR3, the DNA is TGTGCCAGCAGCCAAGAGATGGCGTACGAGCAGTACTTC. Protein sequence: CASSQEMAYEQYF.

In regard to this clone: Other DNA variants within this sample encode the same CDR3. The chain combines TRBV7-2 with TRBJ1-5; D call uncertain. The CDR3 covers 13 residues. Trimming took off 3 bases at V and 5 bases at J, with 8 bases between the two ends. Germline CDR1 reads SGHTA; CDR2 reads FQGNSA. Here the CDR3 reads CASSFLVDQPQHF. The CDR3 DNA is TGTGCCAGCAGCTTTTTGGTAGATCAGCCCCAGCATTTT.

V usage is TRBV11-2 and J usage is TRBJ2-4; D not certain. Germline CDR1 is SGHAT and CDR2 is FQNNGV. Trimming left V 5 bases short and J 1 base short, with 12 bases between. This CDR3 spans 15 amino acids. The chain's CDR3 is CASSPQRSAKNIQYF. Written as DNA, the CDR3 is TGTGCCAGCAGCCCCCAGCGATCGGCCAAAAACATTCAGTACTTC. The full variable domain, completed using reference TRBV11-2 and TRBJ2-4, is EAGVAQSPRYKIIEKRQSVAFWCNPISGHATLYWYQQILGQGPKLLIQFQNNGVVDDSQLPKDRFSAERLKGVDSTLKIQPAKLEDSAVYLCASSPQRSAKNIQYFGAGTRLSVL.

A single count supports this clone. The V call is TRBV5-6, the J call TRBJ1-2; D is undetermined. Trimming pared 4 bases from V and 1 base from J, leaving 14 bases between. This CDR3 comprises 15 residues. Per germline, CDR1 SGHDT and CDR2 YYEEEE. CDR3 loop: CASSPQAGNNYGYTF. The CDR3 DNA follows: TGTGCCAGCAGCCCCCAGGCCGGAAATAACTATGGCTACACCTTC. Supplemented by reference TRBV5-6 and TRBJ1-2, the full variable domain reads DAGVTQSPTHLIKTRGQQVTLRCSPKSGHDTVSWYQQALGQGPQFIFQYYEEEERQRGNFPDRFSGHQFPNYSSELNVNALLLGDSALYLCASSPQAGNNYGYTFGSGTRLTVV.

This clone was counted between two and nine times. The chain recombines TRBV5-5 with TRBJ1-3; D possibly corresponds to TRBD1 (5 bases). Trimming took off 4 bases at V and 0 bases at J, with 20 bases between the two ends. CDR3 length: 18 amino acids. Looked up from germline, CDR1 is SGHKS and CDR2 is YYEKEE (reference sequence). The DNA for the CDR3 is TGTGCCAGCAGCCCAGGATTTAGGGACCCAAGCTCTGGAAACACCATATATTTT. It translates to CASSPGFRDPSSGNTIYF.

The chain couples TRBV2 to TRBJ2-5; D is ambiguous. Trimming left V 6 bases short and J 5 bases short, with 10 bases between. The CDR3 has 12 residues. The germline CDR1 and CDR2 sequences are SNHLY and FYNNEI. The CDR3 region is CASRRESETQYF. For the CDR3, the DNA is TGTGCCAGCAGAAGAGAGAGTGAGACCCAGTACTTC.

This sequence joins TRBV9 and TRBJ2-1; D unclear. Per the germline V gene, CDR1 is SGDLS and CDR2 is YYNGEE. V was trimmed by 0 bases and J by 8 bases, leaving 9 bases between them. This CDR3 has 13 residues. CDR3: CASSVVSSYEQFF. CDR3 DNA: TGTGCCAGCAGCGTAGTGTCGAGCTATGAGCAGTTCTTC. The whole variable domain, remainder taken from reference TRBV9 and TRBJ2-1, is DSGVTQTPKHLITATGQRVTLRCSPRSGDLSVYWYQQSLDQGLQFLIQYYNGEERAKGNILERFSAQQFPDLHSELNLSSLELGDSALYFCASSVVSSYEQFFGPGTRLTVL.

This chain connects TRBV5-6 to TRBJ1-4, with D perhaps TRBD1 (6 bases). Germline assignment: CDR1 SGHDT and CDR2 YYEEEE. Trimming pared 4 bases from V and 6 bases from J, leaving 13 bases between. The CDR3 totals 14 residues. The CDR3 DNA reads TGTGCCAGCAGCCTAAGGGGGGCGTATGAAAAACTGTTTTTT. Its protein product is CASSLRGAYEKLFF.

The chain couples TRBV9 to TRBJ2-5, with D perhaps given as TRBD1 or TRBD2 (6 bases each). Trimming removed 4 bases from V and 2 bases from J, with 15 bases in between. This CDR3 contains 15 residues. In germline, CDR1 is SGDLS, CDR2 YYNGEE. The CDR3 is CASSYGGGTQETQYF. In DNA form, the CDR3 reads TGTGCCAGCAGCTATGGAGGGGGGACGCAAGAGACCCAGTACTTC.

This clone was seen more than once but under ten times. The chain joins TRBV5-4 to TRBJ2-3, with TRBD1 matching 8 bases. This CDR3 region has 14 residues. J lost 3 bases, V lost 5 bases, and 5 bases had no gene match. The germline CDR1 and CDR2 sequences are SGHNT and YYREEE (reference sequence). The CDR3 DNA is TGTGCCAGCAGTAATAGACAGGGGACAGATACGCAGTATTTT. Its protein is CASSNRQGTDTQYF.

The chain couples TRBV6-5 to TRBJ1-1; TRBD1 might be the D (5 bases). The V gene's germline CDR1 is MNHEY and CDR2 SVGAGI. This CDR3 comprises 13 residues. V lost 6 bases and J lost 5, with 13 bases in between. The CDR3 DNA reads TGTGCCAGCAGCATCCGGGGGGGGACTGAAGCTTTCTTT. This encodes CASSIRGGTEAFF.

This chain uses TRBV5-1 with TRBJ2-5, with 7 bases that match TRBD1. The V and J ends lost 1 base and 5 bases, in that order; junction bases with no gene match: 2. Germline CDR1 is SGHRS and CDR2 is YFSETQ. The CDR3 contains 13 residues. This CDR3 reads CASSLRGGETQYF. CDR3 sequence (DNA): TGCGCCAGCAGCTTGCGAGGGGGCGAGACCCAGTACTTC.

This rearrangement joins TRBV7-2 to TRBJ2-2; TRBD2 matches at 7 bases. From germline, CDR1 is SGHTA and CDR2 FQGNSA. This CDR3 has 15 amino acids. V was clipped by 5 bases and J by 6 bases; unmatched bases: 9. The CDR3 DNA is TGTGCCAGCAGCCCGAGACTAGCTATGTCCGGGGAGCTGTTTTTT. Translating it yields CASSPRLAMSGELFF.